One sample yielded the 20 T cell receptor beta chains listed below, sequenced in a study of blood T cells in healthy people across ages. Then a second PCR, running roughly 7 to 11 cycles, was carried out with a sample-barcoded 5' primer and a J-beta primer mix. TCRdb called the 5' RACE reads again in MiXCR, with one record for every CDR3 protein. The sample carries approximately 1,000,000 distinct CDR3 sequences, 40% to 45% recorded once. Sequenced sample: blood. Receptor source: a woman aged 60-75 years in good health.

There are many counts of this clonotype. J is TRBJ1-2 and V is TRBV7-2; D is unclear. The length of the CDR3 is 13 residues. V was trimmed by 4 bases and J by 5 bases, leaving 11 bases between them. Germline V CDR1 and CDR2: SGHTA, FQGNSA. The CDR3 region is CASSSNSGYGYTF. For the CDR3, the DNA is TGTGCCAGCAGCTCGAATTCAGGTTATGGCTACACCTTC.

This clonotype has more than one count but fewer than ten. CDR3 loop: CASSNRLAGGYDTQYF. In DNA, the CDR3 is TGTGCCAGCAGCAACAGACTAGCGGGAGGGTACGATACGCAGTATTTT. V gene TRBV7-2 combines with J gene TRBJ2-3, with 14 bases lining up with TRBD2. CDR1 and CDR2 from the germline V gene are SGHTA and FQGNSA. The CDR3 length is 16 residues. V gave up 5 bases and J gave up 6 bases; unmatched junction bases: 7. The whole variable domain, remainder taken from reference TRBV7-2 and TRBJ2-3, is GAGVSQSPSNKVTEKGKDVELRCDPISGHTALYWYRQSLGQGLEFLIYFQGNSAPDKSGLPSDRFSAERTGGSVSTLTIQRTQQEDSAVYLCASSNRLAGGYDTQYFGPGTRLTVL.

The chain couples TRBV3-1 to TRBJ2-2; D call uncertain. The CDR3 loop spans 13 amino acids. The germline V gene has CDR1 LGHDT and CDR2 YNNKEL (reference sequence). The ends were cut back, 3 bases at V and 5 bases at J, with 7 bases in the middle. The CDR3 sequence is CASSHVRTGELFF. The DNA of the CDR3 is TGTGCCAGCAGCCATGTCCGTACCGGGGAGCTGTTTTTT.

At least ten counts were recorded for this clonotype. The CDR3 region is CASSLMGTSGTDTQYF. In DNA, the CDR3 is TGTGCCAGCAGCTTAATGGGGACTAGCGGCACAGATACGCAGTATTTT. This chain connects TRBV7-3 to TRBJ2-3, with 10 positions matching TRBD2. V lost 1 base to trimming and J lost 1 base; unmatched junction nucleotides: 2. CDR3 length: 16 residues. Germline CDR1 SGHTA, CDR2 FQGTGA.

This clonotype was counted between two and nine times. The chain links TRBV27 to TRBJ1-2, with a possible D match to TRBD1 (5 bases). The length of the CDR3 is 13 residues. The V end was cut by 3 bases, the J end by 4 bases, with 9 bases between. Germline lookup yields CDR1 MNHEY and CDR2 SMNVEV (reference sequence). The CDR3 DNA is TGTGCCAGCAGTTTCTGGGGGGGCTATGGCTACACCTTC. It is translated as CASSFWGGYGYTF.

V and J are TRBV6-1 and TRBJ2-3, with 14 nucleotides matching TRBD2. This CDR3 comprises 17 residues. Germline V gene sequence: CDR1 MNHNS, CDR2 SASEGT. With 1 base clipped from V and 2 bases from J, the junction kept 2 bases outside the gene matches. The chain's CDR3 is CASSEGLAGGPTDTQYF. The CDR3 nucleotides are TGTGCCAGCAGTGAAGGACTAGCGGGAGGGCCCACAGATACGCAGTATTTT.

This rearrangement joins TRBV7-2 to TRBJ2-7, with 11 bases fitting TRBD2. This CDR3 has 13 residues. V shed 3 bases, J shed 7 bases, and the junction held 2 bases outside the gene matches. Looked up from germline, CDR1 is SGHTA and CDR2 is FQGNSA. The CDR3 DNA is TGTGCCAGCAGCTTGACTAGCGGGAAAGAGCAGTACTTC. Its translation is CASSLTSGKEQYF.

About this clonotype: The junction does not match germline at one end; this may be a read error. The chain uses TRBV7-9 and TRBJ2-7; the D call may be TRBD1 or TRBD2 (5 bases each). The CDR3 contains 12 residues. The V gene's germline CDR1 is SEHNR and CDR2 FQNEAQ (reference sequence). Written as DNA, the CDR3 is TGTGCCAGCAGCGCCGGGACCTACGAGCGGTACTTC. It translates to CASSAGTYERYF.

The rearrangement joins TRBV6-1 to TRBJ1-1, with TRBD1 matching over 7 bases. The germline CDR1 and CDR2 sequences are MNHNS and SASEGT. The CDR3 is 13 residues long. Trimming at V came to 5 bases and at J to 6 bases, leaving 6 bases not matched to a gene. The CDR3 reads CASSLVGTAEAFF. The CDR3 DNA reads TGTGCCAGCAGTTTAGTCGGGACAGCTGAAGCTTTCTTT.

The CDR3, as DNA: TGTGCCAGCAGTGCCCATCAGGGTTCGGGGCAGTACTTC. Protein: CASSAHQGSGQYF. The chain joins TRBV2 to TRBJ2-4; D is possibly TRBD1 or TRBD2 (5 bases each). The germline gives CDR1 SNHLY, CDR2 FYNNEI. The CDR3 has 13 residues. V was cut by 4 bases and J by 13 bases, with 17 bases left in between.

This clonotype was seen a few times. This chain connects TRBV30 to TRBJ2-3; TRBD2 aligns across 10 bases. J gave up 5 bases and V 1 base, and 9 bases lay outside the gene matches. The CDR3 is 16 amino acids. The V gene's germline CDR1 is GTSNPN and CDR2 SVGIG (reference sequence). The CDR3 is CAWSGSSGRAEDTQYF. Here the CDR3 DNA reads TGTGCCTGGAGTGGTTCGAGCGGGAGGGCCGAAGATACGCAGTATTTT.

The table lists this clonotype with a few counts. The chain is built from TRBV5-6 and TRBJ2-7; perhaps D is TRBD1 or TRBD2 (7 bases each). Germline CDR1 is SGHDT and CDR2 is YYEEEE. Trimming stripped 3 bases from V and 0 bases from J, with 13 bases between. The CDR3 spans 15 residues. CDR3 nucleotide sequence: TGTGCCAGCAGCTCCCTCAGGGGGGGCTCCTACGAGCAGTACTTC. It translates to CASSSLRGGSYEQYF.

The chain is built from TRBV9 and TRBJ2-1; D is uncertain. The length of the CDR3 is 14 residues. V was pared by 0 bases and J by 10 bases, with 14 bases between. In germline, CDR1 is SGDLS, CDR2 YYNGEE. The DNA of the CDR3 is TGTGCCAGCAGCGTAGAACATTGGAGCGTGGAGCAGTTCTTC. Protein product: CASSVEHWSVEQFF.

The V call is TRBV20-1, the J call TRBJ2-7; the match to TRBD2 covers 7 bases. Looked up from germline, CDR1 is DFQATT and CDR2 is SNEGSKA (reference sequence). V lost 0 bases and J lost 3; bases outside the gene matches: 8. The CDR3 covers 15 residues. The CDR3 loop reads CSARDRRGSVYEQYF. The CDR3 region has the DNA TGCAGTGCTAGAGATCGTCGCGGGAGTGTCTACGAGCAGTACTTC.

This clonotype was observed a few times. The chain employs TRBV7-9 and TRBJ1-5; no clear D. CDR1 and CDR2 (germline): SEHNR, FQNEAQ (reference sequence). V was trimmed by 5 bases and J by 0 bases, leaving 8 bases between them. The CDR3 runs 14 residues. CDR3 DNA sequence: TGTGCCAGCAGCAAGGACGGTAGCAATCAGCCCCAGCATTTT. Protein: CASSKDGSNQPQHF.

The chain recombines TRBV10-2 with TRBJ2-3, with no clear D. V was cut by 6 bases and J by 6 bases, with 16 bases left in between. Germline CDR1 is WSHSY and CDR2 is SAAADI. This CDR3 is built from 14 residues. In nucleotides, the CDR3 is TGCGCCAGCAGAAAAGAAGGGCCCTGGGATACGCAGTATTTT. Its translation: CASRKEGPWDTQYF.

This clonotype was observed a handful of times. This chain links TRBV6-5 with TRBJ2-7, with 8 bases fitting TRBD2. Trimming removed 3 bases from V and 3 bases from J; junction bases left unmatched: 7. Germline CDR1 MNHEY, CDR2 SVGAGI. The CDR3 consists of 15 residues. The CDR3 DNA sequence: TGTGCCAGCAGTTATGGGCTAGCGGGTCACTACGAGCAGTACTTC. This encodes CASSYGLAGHYEQYF.

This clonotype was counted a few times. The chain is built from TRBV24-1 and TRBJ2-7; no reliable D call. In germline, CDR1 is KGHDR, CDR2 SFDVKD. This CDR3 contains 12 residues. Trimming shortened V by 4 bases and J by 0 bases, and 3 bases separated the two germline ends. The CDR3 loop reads CATSESSYEQYF. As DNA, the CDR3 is TGTGCCACCAGTGAGAGCTCCTACGAGCAGTACTTC.

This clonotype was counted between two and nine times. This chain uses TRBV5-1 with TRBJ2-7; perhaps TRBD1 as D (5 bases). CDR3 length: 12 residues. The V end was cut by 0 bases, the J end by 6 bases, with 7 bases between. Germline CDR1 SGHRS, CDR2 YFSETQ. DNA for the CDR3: TGCGCCAGCAGCTTGGCCAGGGCCGAGCAGTACTTC. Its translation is CASSLARAEQYF.

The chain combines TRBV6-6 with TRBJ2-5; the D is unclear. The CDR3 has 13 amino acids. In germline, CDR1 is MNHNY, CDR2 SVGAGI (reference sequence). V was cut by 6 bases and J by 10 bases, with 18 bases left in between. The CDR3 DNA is TGTGCCAGCAGCGAGATCCCAAAGAGAGGCCAGTACTTC. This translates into CASSEIPKRGQYF.